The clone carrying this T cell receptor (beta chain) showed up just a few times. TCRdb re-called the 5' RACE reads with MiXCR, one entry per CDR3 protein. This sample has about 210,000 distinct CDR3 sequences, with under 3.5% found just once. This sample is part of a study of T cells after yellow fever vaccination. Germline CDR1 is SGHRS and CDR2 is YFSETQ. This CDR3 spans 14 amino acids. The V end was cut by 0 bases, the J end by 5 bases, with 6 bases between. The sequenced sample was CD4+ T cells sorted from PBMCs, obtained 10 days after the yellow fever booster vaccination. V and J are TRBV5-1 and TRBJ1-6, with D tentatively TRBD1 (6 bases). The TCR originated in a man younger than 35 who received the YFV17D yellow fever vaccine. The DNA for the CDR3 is TGCGCCAGCAGCTTGGGACAGGATAATTCACCCCTCCACTTT. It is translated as CASSLGQDNSPLHF.